Below are 25 T cell receptor beta chains sequenced from a single sample in a study of blood T cell repertoires in COVID-19. Sequencing was performed with immunoSEQ multiplex PCR; in TCRdb, only in-frame clones are kept and a portion is missing. The sample has 200,000 to 250,000 clones, under 90% seen once. The source material was peripheral blood. The source is a man aged 25 to 45 with active or convalescent COVID-19.

The chain joins TRBV28 to TRBJ1-5; D remains ambiguous. The CDR3 is made up of 14 amino acids. Looked up from germline, CDR1 is MDHEN and CDR2 is SYDVKM. Trimming stripped 5 bases from V and 0 bases from J, with 8 bases between. The CDR3 region has the DNA TGTGCCAGCAGTCGGACTCTTAGCAATCAGCCCCAGCATTTT. This encodes CASSRTLSNQPQHF.

The rearrangement joins TRBV7-9 to TRBJ2-7, with a weak D call TRBD1 (6 bases). The CDR3 is made up of 15 amino acids. Germline V lookup: CDR1 SEHNR, CDR2 FQNEAQ (reference sequence). The V gene lost 5 bases and the J gene lost 2 bases, with 16 bases spanning the gap. As DNA, the CDR3 is TGTGCCAGCAGCCCCAGGGGCCCACCTACCTACGAGCAGTACTTC. It encodes CASSPRGPPTYEQYF.

The rearrangement joins TRBV7-6 to TRBJ2-7, with D perhaps matching TRBD2 (5 bases). Germline CDR1 SGHVS, CDR2 FNYEAQ. The length of the CDR3 is 15 residues. The ends were cut back, 1 base at V and 2 bases at J, with 12 bases in the middle. This CDR3 reads CASSLGAEVPYEQYF. The DNA for the CDR3 is TGTGCCAGCAGCTTAGGGGCGGAGGTCCCCTACGAGCAGTACTTC.

The V gene is TRBV7-2, the J gene TRBJ2-5; TRBD2 aligns across 9 bases. The germline V gene has CDR1 SGHTA and CDR2 FQGNSA. The length of the CDR3 is 14 residues. J gave up 7 bases and V 1 base, and 4 bases lay outside the gene matches. The DNA of the CDR3 is TGTGCCAGCAGCTTAGGGGCGGGAGGGGGGACCCAGTACTTC. It encodes CASSLGAGGGTQYF.

The chain couples TRBV5-1 to TRBJ2-1; 9 bases line up with TRBD2. CDR3 length: 14 amino acids. From germline, CDR1 is SGHRS and CDR2 YFSETQ. The ends lost 7 bases at V and 10 bases at J; junction bases unmatched: 12. CDR3 in amino acids: CASFPAGGTREQFF. The CDR3 coding sequence is TGCGCCAGCTTTCCCGCGGGAGGGACACGCGAGCAGTTCTTC.

This rearrangement joins TRBV6-2 or TRBV6-3 to TRBJ2-7; 10 positions agree with TRBD2. J was trimmed by 4 bases and V by 5 bases; bases with no gene match: 5. The CDR3 loop spans 14 amino acids. The germline CDR1 and CDR2 sequences are MNHEY and SVGEGT. This CDR3 reads CASSLAGVRYEQYF. The CDR3 DNA follows: TGTGCCAGCAGTCTAGCGGGAGTGCGGTACGAGCAGTACTTC.

V gene TRBV21-1 combines with J gene TRBJ1-2; the table's D call of TRBD1 was not tested on the DNA. TRBV21-1 is listed as a pseudogene. CDR3 length: 13 residues. The DNA for the CDR3 is TGTGCCAGCAGCAAAGGGGCTCTCCATGGCTACACCTTC. The encoded protein is CASSKGALHGYTF.

This clone was seen only once. V gene TRBV20-1 combines with J gene TRBJ2-7; D ambiguous. In germline, CDR1 is DFQATT, CDR2 SNEGSKA (reference sequence). Trimming took 3 bases from V and 2 from J, leaving 11 bases between them. The CDR3 sequence is 13 residues long. The CDR3 here is CSASSLSAYEQYF. The CDR3 coding sequence is TGCAGTGCTAGTTCCCTTTCGGCCTACGAGCAGTACTTC.

J is TRBJ1-4 and V is TRBV19, with no clear D. This CDR3 is 14 amino acids long. Looked up from germline, CDR1 is LNHDA and CDR2 is SQIVND (reference sequence). V shed 5 bases and J shed 0 bases, with 7 bases lying between them. Written as DNA, the CDR3 is TGTGCCAGTAGTGTGGCAGCAACTAATGAAAAACTGTTTTTT. Its protein is CASSVAATNEKLFF.

V and J are TRBV4-1 and TRBJ1-2; no reliable D call. Germline-derived CDR1 and CDR2 are MGHRA and YSYEKL. This CDR3 spans 13 amino acids. Trimming took off 4 bases at V and 0 bases at J, with 6 bases between the two ends. The CDR3, as DNA: TGCGCCAGCAGCCTTAGTTCTAACTATGGCTACACCTTC. Amino acid sequence: CASSLSSNYGYTF.

The rearrangement uses TRBV5-5 and TRBJ2-3; 12 bases match TRBD2. Germline V gene sequence: CDR1 SGHKS, CDR2 YYEKEE (reference sequence). The length of the CDR3 is 15 residues. Unmatched junction bases numbered 3, after V lost 4 bases and J lost 3 bases. CDR3 sequence reads: CASSQGLAGTDTQYF. As DNA, the CDR3 is TGTGCCAGCAGCCAAGGACTAGCGGGGACAGATACGCAGTATTTT. The full variable domain, in which reference TRBV5-5 and TRBJ2-3 provide the parts outside the CDR3, is DAGVTQSPTHLIKTRGQQVTLRCSPISGHKSVSWYQQVLGQGPQFIFQYYEKEERGRGNFPDRFSARQFPNYSSELNVNALLLGDSALYLCASSQGLAGTDTQYFGPGTRLTVL.

This clone showed up just once. This sequence joins TRBV19 and TRBJ2-7, with D possibly TRBD2 on 6 matching bases. The germline V gene encodes CDR1 LNHDA and CDR2 SQIVND (reference sequence). The CDR3 consists of 15 residues. V lost 1 base to trimming and J lost 4 bases, with 14 bases between them. The CDR3 spells CASSIARDQWYEQYF. CDR3 nucleotides: TGTGCCAGTAGTATAGCGCGGGACCAGTGGTACGAGCAGTACTTC.

This chain links TRBV15 with TRBJ1-5; 11 nucleotides match TRBD1. The V segment lost 6 bases and the J segment 4 bases; nucleotides outside the gene matches: 5. The CDR3 has 15 amino acids. Per the germline V gene, CDR1 is LNHNV and CDR2 is YYDKDF (reference sequence). CDR3 loop: CATRSGDRGNQPQHF. The DNA for the CDR3 is TGTGCCACCAGGAGTGGGGACAGGGGGAATCAGCCCCAGCATTTT.

This clone was detected once. This chain links TRBV5-5 with TRBJ2-5; D perhaps matches TRBD1 (6 bases). The CDR3 has 15 residues. V was cut by 0 bases and J by 3 bases, with 12 bases left in between. The germline V gene has CDR1 SGHKS and CDR2 YYEKEE (reference sequence). CDR3 nucleotide sequence: TGTGCCAGCAGCTTGGGAGGAAGGGACAAAGAGACCCAGTACTTC. It translates to CASSLGGRDKETQYF. Complete variable domain (other parts from reference TRBV5-5 and TRBJ2-5): DAGVTQSPTHLIKTRGQQVTLRCSPISGHKSVSWYQQVLGQGPQFIFQYYEKEERGRGNFPDRFSARQFPNYSSELNVNALLLGDSALYLCASSLGGRDKETQYFGPGTRLLVL.

This chain connects TRBV18 to TRBJ1-4, with D possibly matching TRBD1 (6 bases). Germline V gene lookup returns CDR1 KGHSH and CDR2 LQKENI. V was pared by 2 bases and J by 6 bases, with 13 bases between. The CDR3 is 15 amino acids. CDR3 sequence: CASSPLGAGYEKLFF. DNA of the CDR3: TGTGCCAGCTCACCATTGGGGGCAGGTTATGAAAAACTGTTTTTT.

This clone was counted at least ten times. The CDR3 loop reads CASSFGGTARYEQFF. The CDR3 DNA reads TGTGCCAGCAGCTTCGGCGGGACGGCCCGGTATGAGCAGTTCTTC. V gene TRBV7-9 combines with J gene TRBJ2-1; D perhaps matches TRBD2 (6 bases). V lost 3 bases and J lost 8, with 17 bases in between. Looked up from germline, CDR1 is SEHNR and CDR2 is FQNEAQ (reference sequence). CDR3 size: 15 residues.

In its sample, this clone was seen once. The chain links TRBV24-1 to TRBJ2-7; TRBD1 is a possible D gene (6 bases). V shed 3 bases and J shed 3 bases, with 11 bases lying between them. This CDR3 comprises 14 residues. Germline V lookup: CDR1 KGHDR, CDR2 SFDVKD. The CDR3 nucleotides read TGTGCCACCAGTGATCCGGGACACAGCTACGAGCAGTACTTC. It is translated as CATSDPGHSYEQYF.

The chain is built from TRBV18 and TRBJ2-1; D is perhaps TRBD1 (6 bases). From germline, CDR1 is KGHSH and CDR2 LQKENI. Trimming took 3 bases from V and 7 from J, leaving 13 bases between them. CDR3 length: 14 amino acids. CDR3 sequence (DNA): TGTGCCAGCTCACCGAACAGGGAATCAAATGAGCAGTTCTTC. Translation gives CASSPNRESNEQFF.

The gene calls are TRBV28 and TRBJ2-5; 9 bases align to TRBD2. The CDR3 extends over 14 amino acids. Germline values: CDR1 MDHEN, CDR2 SYDVKM. The ends lost 3 bases at V and 3 bases at J; junction bases unmatched: 2. Here the CDR3 DNA reads TGTGCCAGCAGTTTTGCTAGCGGGGAAGAGACCCAGTACTTC. It yields the protein CASSFASGEETQYF.

This clone was counted only a few times. The chain uses TRBV28 and TRBJ1-6; D not resolved. The CDR3 has 13 amino acids. Germline CDR1 MDHEN, CDR2 SYDVKM. Trimming pared 7 bases from V and 13 bases from J, leaving 17 bases between. The CDR3 is CASTSAPSLPLHF. DNA for the CDR3: TGTGCCAGCACTAGCGCCCCGAGTCTCCCCCTCCACTTT.

DNA for the CDR3: TGTGCCAGCAGCTTGGTGGGGCGCAGCTCCTACAATGAGCAGTTCTTC. It translates to CASSLVGRSSYNEQFF. The chain has TRBV5-5 and TRBJ2-1; maybe TRBD1 (5 bases). CDR3 length equals 16 residues. V gave up 0 bases and J gave up 0 bases, with 10 bases separating them. Germline V lookup: CDR1 SGHKS, CDR2 YYEKEE (reference sequence).

The V and J genes are TRBV6-8 and TRBJ1-4; the match to TRBD1 covers 7 bases. The CDR3 has 14 amino acids. Trimming took 6 bases from V and 6 from J; bases not matched to a gene: 7. The germline gives CDR1 MNHGY, CDR2 SAAAGT. The CDR3 loop reads CASSAGGVYEKLFF. DNA of the CDR3: TGTGCCAGCAGCGCAGGGGGTGTATATGAAAAACTGTTTTTT.

The gene calls are TRBV5-1 and TRBJ2-7; TRBD1 matches at 9 bases. Unmatched junction bases numbered 4, after V lost 4 bases and J lost 2 bases. The CDR3 sequence is 14 residues long. Germline CDR1 SGHRS, CDR2 YFSETQ. CDR3 protein: CASSADRGPYEQYF. As DNA, the CDR3 is TGCGCCAGCAGCGCGGACAGGGGTCCCTACGAGCAGTACTTC. Full variable domain (rest looked up from reference TRBV5-1 and TRBJ2-7): KAGVTQTPRYLIKTRGQQVTLSCSPISGHRSVSWYQQTPGQGLQFLFEYFSETQRNKGNFPGRFSGRQFSNSRSEMNVSTLELGDSALYLCASSADRGPYEQYFGPGTRLTVT.

The chain has TRBV28 and TRBJ2-7; no firm D call. There are 11 residues in the CDR3. CDR1 is MDHEN, CDR2 SYDVKM, per germline. V was shortened by 5 bases and J by 6 bases, with 8 bases between the two germline ends. CDR3 DNA sequence: TGTGCCAGCAGTGTGTTCTCCGAGCAGTACTTC. Encoded protein: CASSVFSEQYF.

The chain links TRBV5-4 to TRBJ2-3, with TRBD2 matching 11 bases. J gave up 6 bases and V 5 bases, and 5 bases lay outside the gene matches. Germline CDR1 reads SGHNT; CDR2 reads YYREEE (reference sequence). The CDR3 is 14 residues long. The CDR3 sequence: CASSLAGGHDTQYF. CDR3 coding DNA: TGTGCCAGCAGTTTAGCGGGGGGGCACGATACGCAGTATTTT.